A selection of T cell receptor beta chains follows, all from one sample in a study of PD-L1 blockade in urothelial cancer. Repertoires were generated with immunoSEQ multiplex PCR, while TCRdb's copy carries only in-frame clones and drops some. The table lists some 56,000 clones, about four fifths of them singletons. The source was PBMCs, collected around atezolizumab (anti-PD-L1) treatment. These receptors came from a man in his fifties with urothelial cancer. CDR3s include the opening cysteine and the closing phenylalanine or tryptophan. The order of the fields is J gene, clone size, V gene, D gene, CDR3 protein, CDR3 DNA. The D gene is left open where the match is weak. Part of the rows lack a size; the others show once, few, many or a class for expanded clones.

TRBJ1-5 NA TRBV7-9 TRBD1 CASSPGTGAGAQPQHF TGTGCCAGCAGCCCCGGGACAGGGGCGGGGGCTCAGCCCCAGCATTTT
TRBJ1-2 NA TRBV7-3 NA CASSLIVRPGRLNYGYTF TGTGCCAGCAGCTTAATAGTAAGGCCCGGCAGGCTTAACTATGGCTACACCTTC
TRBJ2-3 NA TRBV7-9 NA CASSLFAGTDTQYF TGTGCCAGCAGCTTATTCGCGGGCACAGATACGCAGTATTTT
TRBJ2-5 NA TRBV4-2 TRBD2 CASSRTSGGAETQYF TGTGCCAGCAGCCGGACTAGCGGGGGGGCAGAGACCCAGTACTTC
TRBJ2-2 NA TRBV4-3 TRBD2 CASSHTPLAGEFAGELFF TGCGCCAGCAGCCATACCCCCCTAGCGGGAGAATTCGCCGGGGAGCTGTTTTTT
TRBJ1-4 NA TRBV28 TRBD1 CASSPTGYGEKLFF TGTGCCAGCAGTCCGACAGGGTATGGTGAAAAACTGTTTTTT
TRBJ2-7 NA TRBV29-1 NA CSVQQKPYEQYF TGCAGCGTTCAACAAAAACCCTACGAGCAGTACTTC
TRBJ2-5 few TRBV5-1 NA CASKVGTSGGGSGETQYF TGCGCCAGCAAAGTCGGAACGTCGGGCGGGGGCTCCGGGGAGACCCAGTACTTC
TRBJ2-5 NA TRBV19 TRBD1 CASSSTGSGETQYF TGTGCCAGTAGCTCGACAGGGTCGGGGGAGACCCAGTACTTC
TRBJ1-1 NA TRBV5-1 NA CASSPSLVGAEAFF TGCGCCAGCAGCCCCTCCCTGGTAGGGGCTGAAGCTTTCTTT
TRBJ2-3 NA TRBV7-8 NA CASSLPRADTQYF TGTGCCAGCAGCCTCCCCAGGGCAGATACGCAGTATTTT
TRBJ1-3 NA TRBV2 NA CASSEATGNTIYF TGTGCCAGCAGTGAGGCAACTGGAAACACCATATATTTT
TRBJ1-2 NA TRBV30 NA CAWSVLHLQGNGYTF TGTGCCTGGAGTGTACTCCATTTACAGGGAAATGGCTACACCTTC
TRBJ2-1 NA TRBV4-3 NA CASSQDGVSSYNEQFF TGCGCCAGCAGCCAAGACGGGGTTAGCTCCTACAATGAGCAGTTCTTC
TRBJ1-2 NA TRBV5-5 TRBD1 CASSLRTGEIVYGYTF TGTGCCAGCAGCCTACGGACAGGGGAGATAGTATATGGCTACACCTTC
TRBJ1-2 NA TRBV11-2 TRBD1 CASSLDRRYGYTF TGTGCCAGCAGCTTGGACAGGCGTTATGGCTACACCTTC
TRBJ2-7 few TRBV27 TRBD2 CASSFLAGLTYEQYF TGTGCCAGCAGTTTCCTAGCGGGGCTTACCTACGAGCAGTACTTC
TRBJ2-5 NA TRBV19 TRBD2 CASSIETSGREQYF TGTGCCAGTAGTATAGAGACTAGCGGGAGGGAGCAGTACTTC
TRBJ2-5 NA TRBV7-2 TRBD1 CAASDRGLQETQYF TGTGCCGCATCGGACAGGGGGCTTCAAGAGACCCAGTACTTC
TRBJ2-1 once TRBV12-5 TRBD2 CASGLGPSGAYNEQFF TGTGCTAGTGGTTTGGGGCCTAGCGGGGCTTACAATGAGCAGTTCTTC
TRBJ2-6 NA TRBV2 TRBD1 CASSLDRASGANVLTF TGTGCCAGCAGTCTGGACAGGGCGTCTGGGGCCAACGTCCTGACTTTC
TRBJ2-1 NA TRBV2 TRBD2 CATLAGGSYNEQFF TGTGCCACCCTAGCGGGAGGGTCCTACAATGAGCAGTTCTTC
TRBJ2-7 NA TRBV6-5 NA CASSTGGGVEQYF TGTGCCAGCAGTACTGGGGGGGGCGTCGAGCAGTACTTC
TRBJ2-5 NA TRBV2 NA CASSPLETQYF TGTGCCAGCAGTCCCCTAGAGACCCAGTACTTC
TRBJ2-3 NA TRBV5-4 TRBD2 CASSSGLVTDTQYF TGTGCCAGCAGCTCAGGACTAGTCACAGATACGCAGTATTTT
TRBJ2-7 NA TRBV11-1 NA CASSFYWFHSPYEQYF TGTGCCAGCAGCTTTTACTGGTTCCACTCCCCATACGAGCAGTACTTC
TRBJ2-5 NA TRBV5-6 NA CASRPTRVETQYF TGTGCCAGCAGGCCCACGAGGGTGGAGACCCAGTACTTC
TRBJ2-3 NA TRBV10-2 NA CASSSADTQYF TGCGCCAGCAGTTCGGCAGATACGCAGTATTTT
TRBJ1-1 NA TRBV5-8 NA CASSSGRGGAEAFF TGTGCCAGCAGTTCCGGGCGGGGGGGGGCTGAAGCTTTCTTT
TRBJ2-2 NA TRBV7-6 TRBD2 CASSPGEVGLAGGGTGELFF TGTGCCAGCAGCCCCGGGGAAGTAGGACTAGCGGGGGGGGGCACCGGGGAGCTGTTTTTT
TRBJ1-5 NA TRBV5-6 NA CASSLGRGVGQPQHF TGTGCCAGCAGCTTGGGTAGGGGTGTGGGTCAGCCCCAGCATTTT
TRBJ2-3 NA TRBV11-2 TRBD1 CASSFDRGLTDTQYF TGTGCCAGCAGCTTCGACAGGGGGCTCACAGATACGCAGTATTTT
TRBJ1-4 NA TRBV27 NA CASSPDVARGIATNEKLFF TGTGCCAGCAGTCCGGATGTCGCGCGGGGAATCGCAACTAATGAAAAACTGTTTTTT
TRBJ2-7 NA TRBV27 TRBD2 CASRPSGGTSYEQYF TGTGCCAGCAGACCTAGCGGGGGTACGTCCTACGAGCAGTACTTC
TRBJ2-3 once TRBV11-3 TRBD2 CASSLVLAGGEVTQYF TGTGCCAGCAGCTTAGTACTAGCGGGGGGAGAAGTTACGCAGTATTTT
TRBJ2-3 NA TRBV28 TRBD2 CASIPWAQTSGPTDTQYF TGTGCCAGCATCCCCTGGGCCCAGACTAGCGGACCCACAGATACGCAGTATTTT
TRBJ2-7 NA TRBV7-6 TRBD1 CASSLSGGYEQYF TGTGCCAGCAGCTTGTCAGGGGGCTACGAGCAGTACTTC
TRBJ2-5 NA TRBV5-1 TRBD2 CASSLDSGGRGETQYF TGCGCCAGCAGCTTGGATAGCGGGGGTAGAGGGGAGACCCAGTACTTC
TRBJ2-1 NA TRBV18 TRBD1 CASSPQGAYNEQFF TGTGCCAGCTCACCACAGGGGGCGTACAATGAGCAGTTCTTC
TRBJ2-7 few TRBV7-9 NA CASSLGRDIHEQYF TGTGCCAGCAGCTTAGGGCGGGATATCCACGAGCAGTACTTC
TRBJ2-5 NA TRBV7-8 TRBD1 CASSVPGQGEETQYF TGTGCCAGCAGCGTTCCGGGACAGGGGGAAGAGACCCAGTACTTC
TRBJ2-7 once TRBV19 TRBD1 CASSGRDSVYEQYF TGTGCCAGTAGTGGCCGGGACAGCGTCTACGAGCAGTACTTC
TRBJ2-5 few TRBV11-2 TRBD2 CASSLAGGGETQYF TGTGCCAGCAGCTTAGCGGGGGGGGGAGAGACCCAGTACTTC
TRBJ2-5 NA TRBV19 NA CASSTDRQGRQETQYF TGTGCCAGTAGTACCGACCGCCAGGGCCGACAAGAGACCCAGTACTTC
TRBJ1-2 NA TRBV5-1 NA CASSYQGIPGYTF TGCGCCAGCAGCTATCAGGGAATACCTGGCTACACCTTC
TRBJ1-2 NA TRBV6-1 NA CASSVQQTGSQYGYTF TGTGCCAGCAGTGTGCAACAGACAGGCTCACAGTATGGCTACACCTTC
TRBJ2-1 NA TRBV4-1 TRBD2 CASSQALAGGRYNEQFF TGCGCCAGCAGCCAAGCCCTAGCGGGGGGCCGTTACAATGAGCAGTTCTTC
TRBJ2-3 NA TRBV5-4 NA CASSPRLAGRTDTQYF TGTGCCAGCAGCCCGAGACTTGCGGGGCGCACAGATACGCAGTATTTT
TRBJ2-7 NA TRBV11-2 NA CASSFAPGQGYEQYF TGTGCCAGCAGCTTCGCCCCGGGACAAGGCTACGAGCAGTACTTC
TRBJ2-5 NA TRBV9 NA CASSVDVRDIETQYF TGTGCCAGCAGCGTAGATGTTCGAGACATCGAGACCCAGTACTTC
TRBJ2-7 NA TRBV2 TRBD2 CARTGTSGYEQYF TGTGCCAGAACCGGGACTAGCGGCTACGAGCAGTACTTC
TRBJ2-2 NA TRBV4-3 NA CASSQVTAPYGELFF TGCGCCAGCAGCCAAGTCACAGCTCCCTACGGGGAGCTGTTTTTT
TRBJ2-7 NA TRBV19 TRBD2 CAPVVYPTSGGPFFYEQYF TGTGCCCCAGTAGTATACCCGACTAGCGGGGGCCCCTTTTTTTACGAGCAGTACTTC